This T cell receptor (beta chain) was sequenced for a study of human T cells and chemical hapten exposure. Study at large: The use of 2% DPC on about 2 cm by about 2 cm of upper inner arm skin constituted sensitization. Study results and caveats: TCRs exceeding a frequency of 1 in 1000 stayed unchanged under DPC sensitization. With alopecia, donors may have immune responses unlike healthy people's.

As to this clonotype: Its antigen is unidentified.

V was pared by 2 bases and J by 0 bases, with 16 bases between. The CDR3 has 17 residues. CDR1 and CDR2 (germline): MNHEY, SMNVEV (reference sequence). TCRdb fed the RACE reads into MiXCR, producing one record per CDR3 protein. This repertoire shows about 120,000 distinct CDR3 sequences, about 14% found once; its top ten account for around 3%. Time point defined: pre-sensitization, week 0. Treatment of the sample: therapeutic diphenylcyclopropenone sensitization with weekly scalp DPC. Sequencing was performed on whole blood, taken in connection with sensitization to the hapten diphenylcyclopropenone (DPC). The rearrangement links TRBV27 to TRBJ2-5, with D possibly called TRBD1 or TRBD2 (5 bases each). This sequence originates from a woman aged 18-30 years with alopecia areata. Some clones in this sample may be carry-over from other donors' samples. The CDR3 spells CASSLTGTLGYQETQYF. In nucleotides, the CDR3 is TGTGCCAGCAGTTTAACCGGGACCCTAGGGTACCAAGAGACCCAGTACTTC.